This is a list of T cell receptor beta chains from one sample in a study of blood T cell repertoires in COVID-19. Measured with immunoSEQ multiplex PCR; TCRdb has only the in-frame clones, and not every one. Of about 130,000 clones in the sample, roughly 77% are singletons; the top ten hold approximately 5.2%. The sequenced sample consisted of peripheral blood. The receptor source for this set is an older woman with COVID-19, enrolled during active disease. CDR3s include the opening cysteine and the closing phenylalanine or tryptophan. Each record gives: V gene, J gene, clone size, D gene, CDR3 DNA, CDR3 protein. D genes are given only for firm matches. The listing skips clone size in some rows; elsewhere it reads once, few, many or a size class.

TRBV19	TRBJ2-7	few	-	TGTGCCAGTAGTACAGGCAGGTCCTACGAGCAGTACTTC	CASSTGRSYEQYF
TRBV20-1	TRBJ1-2	few	-	TGCAGTGCTAGTTCCGGGGGTGGAAACTATGGCTACACCTTC	CSASSGGGNYGYTF
TRBV10-3	TRBJ2-1	-	-	TGTGCCATCAGCAAAGAGGGCGGGTACAATGAGCAGTTCTTC	CAISKEGGYNEQFF
TRBV19	TRBJ1-1	-	-	TGTGGGCCTCGGGGGGTCCCCCATCCTATGAACACTGAAGCTTTCTTT	CGPRGVPHPMNTEAFF
TRBV27	TRBJ1-1	-	-	TGTGCCAGCAGCTCGAGGGTTTCGAACACTGAAGCTTTCTTT	CASSSRVSNTEAFF
TRBV6-2/TRBV6-3	TRBJ1-6	-	-	TGTGCCAGCAGCGCGGGGGGGGGCAATTCACCCCTCCACTTT	CASSAGGGNSPLHF
TRBV29-1	TRBJ2-3	-	TRBD2	TGCAGCGTTGAAGATCTTCCGGGACTAGCGGGTTCACACACAGATACGCAGTATTTT	CSVEDLPGLAGSHTDTQYF
TRBV2	TRBJ2-1	-	-	TGTGCCAGCAGTGGCAGAGAGCAGTTCTTC	CASSGREQFF
TRBV5-6	TRBJ2-3	-	TRBD2	TGTGCCAGCAGCCCCTGGGGGGGGGCAGATACGCAGTATTTT	CASSPWGGADTQYF
TRBV7-8	TRBJ2-3	-	-	TGTGCCAGCAGCTTAGGGGTCGGCGGGACTCCTAGCTCCCCGGGTACGCAGTATTTT	CASSLGVGGTPSSPGTQYF
TRBV19	TRBJ2-2	-	TRBD1	TGTGCCAGTAGTAGAACAGGGGATACCGGGGAGCTGTTTTTT	CASSRTGDTGELFF
TRBV4-2	TRBJ1-6	-	TRBD1	TGTGCCAGCAGCCCGGGGACAGCTGATAATTCACCCCTCCACTTT	CASSPGTADNSPLHF
TRBV2	TRBJ1-6	-	TRBD1	TGTGCCAGCAGACGGGACAGCAATTCACCCCTCCACTTT	CASRRDSNSPLHF